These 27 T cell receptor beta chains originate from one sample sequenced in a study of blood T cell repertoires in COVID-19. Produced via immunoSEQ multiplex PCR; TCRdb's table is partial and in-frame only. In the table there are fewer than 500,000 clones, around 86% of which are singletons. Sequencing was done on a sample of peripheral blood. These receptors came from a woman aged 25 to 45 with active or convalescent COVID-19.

As DNA, the CDR3 is TGTGCCAGCAGCTTAAACCCACCCGCGGGGGACAATGAGCAGTTCTTC. Translating gives CASSLNPPAGDNEQFF. The chain uses TRBV7-9 and TRBJ2-1, with 7 bases fitting TRBD2. Germline-derived CDR1 and CDR2 are SEHNR and FQNEAQ (reference sequence). V trimming: 2 bases; J trimming: 5 bases; junction bases outside the gene matches: 9. The CDR3 has 16 amino acids.

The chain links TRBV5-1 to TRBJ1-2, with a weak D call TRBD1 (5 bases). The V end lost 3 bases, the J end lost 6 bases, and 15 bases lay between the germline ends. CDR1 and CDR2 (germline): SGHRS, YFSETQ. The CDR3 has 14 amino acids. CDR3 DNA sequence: TGCGCCAGCAGCTCGGGACTGGGGAAGGATGGCTACACCTTC. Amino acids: CASSSGLGKDGYTF.

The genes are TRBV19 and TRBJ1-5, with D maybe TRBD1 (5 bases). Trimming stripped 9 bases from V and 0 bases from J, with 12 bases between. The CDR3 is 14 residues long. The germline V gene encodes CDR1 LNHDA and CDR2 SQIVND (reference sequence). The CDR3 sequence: CASSRDDSNQPQHF. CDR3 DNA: TGTGCCAGCTCCAGGGATGATAGCAATCAGCCCCAGCATTTT.

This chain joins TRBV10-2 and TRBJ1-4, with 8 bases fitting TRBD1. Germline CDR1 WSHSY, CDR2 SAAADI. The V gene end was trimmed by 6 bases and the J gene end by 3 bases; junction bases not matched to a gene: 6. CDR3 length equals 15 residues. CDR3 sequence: CASSGTGESNEKLFF. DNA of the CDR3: TGCGCCAGCAGCGGGACAGGAGAGTCTAATGAAAAACTGTTTTTT.

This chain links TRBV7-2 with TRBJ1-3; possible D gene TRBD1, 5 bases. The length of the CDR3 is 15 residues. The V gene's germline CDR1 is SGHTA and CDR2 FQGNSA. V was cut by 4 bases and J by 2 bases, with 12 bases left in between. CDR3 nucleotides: TGTGCCAGCAGCTCGAGGGGCGGGGCTGGAAACACCATATATTTT. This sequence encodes CASSSRGGAGNTIYF.

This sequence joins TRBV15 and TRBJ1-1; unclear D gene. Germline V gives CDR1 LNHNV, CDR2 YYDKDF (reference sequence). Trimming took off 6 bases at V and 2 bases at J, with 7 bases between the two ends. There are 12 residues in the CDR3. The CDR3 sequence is CATSLGNTEAFF. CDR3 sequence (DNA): TGTGCCACCAGTCTCGGTAACACTGAAGCTTTCTTT.

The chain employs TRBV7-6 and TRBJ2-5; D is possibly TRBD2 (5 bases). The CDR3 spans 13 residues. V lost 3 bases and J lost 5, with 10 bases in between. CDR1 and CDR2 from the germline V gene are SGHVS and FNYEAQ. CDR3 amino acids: CASSFGIGETQYF. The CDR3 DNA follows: TGTGCCAGCAGCTTCGGGATCGGGGAGACCCAGTACTTC.

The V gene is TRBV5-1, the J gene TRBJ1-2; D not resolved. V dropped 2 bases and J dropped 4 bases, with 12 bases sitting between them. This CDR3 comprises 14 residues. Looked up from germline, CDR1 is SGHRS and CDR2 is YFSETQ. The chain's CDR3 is CASSLGEMGYGYTF. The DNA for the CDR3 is TGCGCCAGCAGCTTAGGAGAAATGGGCTATGGCTACACCTTC.

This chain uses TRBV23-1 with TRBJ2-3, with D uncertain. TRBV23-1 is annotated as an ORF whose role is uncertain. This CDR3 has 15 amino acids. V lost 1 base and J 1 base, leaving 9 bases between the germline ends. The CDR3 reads CASSQYGQGTDTQYF. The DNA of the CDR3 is TGCGCCAGCAGTCAATATGGTCAGGGCACAGATACGCAGTATTTT.

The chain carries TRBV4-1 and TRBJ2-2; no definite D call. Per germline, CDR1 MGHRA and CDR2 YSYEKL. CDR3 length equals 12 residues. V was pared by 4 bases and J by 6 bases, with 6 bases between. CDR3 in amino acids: CASSPIAGELFF. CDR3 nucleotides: TGCGCCAGCAGCCCAATAGCCGGGGAGCTGTTTTTT.

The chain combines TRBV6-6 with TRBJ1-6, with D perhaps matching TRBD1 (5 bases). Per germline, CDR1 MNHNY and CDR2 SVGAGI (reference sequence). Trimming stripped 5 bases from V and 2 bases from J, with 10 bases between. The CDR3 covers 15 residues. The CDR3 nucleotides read TGTGCCAGCAGTCCCGGGGGGACCTATAATTCACCCCTCCACTTT. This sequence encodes CASSPGGTYNSPLHF.

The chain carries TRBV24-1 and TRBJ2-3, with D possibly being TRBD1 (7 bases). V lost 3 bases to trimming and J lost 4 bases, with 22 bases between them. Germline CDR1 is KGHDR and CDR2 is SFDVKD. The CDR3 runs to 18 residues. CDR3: CATSDPSSAGRGADTQYF. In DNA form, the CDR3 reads TGTGCCACCAGTGATCCCTCAAGCGCGGGCAGGGGGGCAGATACGCAGTATTTT.

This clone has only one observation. This chain's CDR3 is CASSYSGTKFF. CDR3 bases: TGTGCCAGCAGTTATTCCGGGACTAAGTTCTTC. This chain links TRBV6-5 with TRBJ2-1; 7 bases are shared with TRBD2. Losses at the gene ends were 3 bases for V and 14 bases for J; bases not matched to a gene: 4. The germline V gene encodes CDR1 MNHEY and CDR2 SVGAGI. The length of the CDR3 is 11 residues.

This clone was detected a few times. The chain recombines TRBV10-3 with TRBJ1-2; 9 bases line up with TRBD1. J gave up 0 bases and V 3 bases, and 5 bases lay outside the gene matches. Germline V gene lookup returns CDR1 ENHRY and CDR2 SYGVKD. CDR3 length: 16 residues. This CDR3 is CAISEGQGISNYGYTF. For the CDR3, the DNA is TGTGCCATCAGTGAAGGACAGGGGATCTCTAACTATGGCTACACCTTC.

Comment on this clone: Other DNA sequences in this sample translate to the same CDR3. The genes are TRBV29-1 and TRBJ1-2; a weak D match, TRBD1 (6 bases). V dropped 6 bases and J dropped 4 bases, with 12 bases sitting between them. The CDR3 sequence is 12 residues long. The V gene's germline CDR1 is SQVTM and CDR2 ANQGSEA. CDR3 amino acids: CSVADRSYGYTF. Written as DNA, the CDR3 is TGCAGCGTAGCCGACAGGAGCTATGGCTACACCTTC. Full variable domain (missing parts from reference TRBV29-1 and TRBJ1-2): SAVISQKPSRDICQRGTSLTIQCQVDSQVTMMFWYRQQPGQSLTLIATANQGSEATYESGFVIDKFPISRPNLTFSTLTVSNMSPEDSSIYLCSVADRSYGYTFGSGTRLTVV.

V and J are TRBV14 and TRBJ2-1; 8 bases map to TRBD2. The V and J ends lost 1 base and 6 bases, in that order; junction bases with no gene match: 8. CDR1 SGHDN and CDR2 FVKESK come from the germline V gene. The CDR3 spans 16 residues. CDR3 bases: TGTGCCAGCAGCCAAGCATACAGCGGGAGAGGCAATGAGCAGTTCTTC. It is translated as CASSQAYSGRGNEQFF.

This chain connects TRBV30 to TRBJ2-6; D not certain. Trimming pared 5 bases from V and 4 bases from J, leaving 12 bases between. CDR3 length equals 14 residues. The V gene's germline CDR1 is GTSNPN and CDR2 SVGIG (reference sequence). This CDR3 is CAWDGGAGANVLTF. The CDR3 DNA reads TGTGCCTGGGACGGTGGAGCGGGGGCCAACGTCCTGACTTTC.

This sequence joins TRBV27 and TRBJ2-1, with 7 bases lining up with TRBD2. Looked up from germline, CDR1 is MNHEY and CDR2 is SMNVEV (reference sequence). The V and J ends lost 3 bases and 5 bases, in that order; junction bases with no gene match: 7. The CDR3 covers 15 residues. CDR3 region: CASSFGGRANNEQFF. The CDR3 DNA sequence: TGTGCCAGCAGTTTCGGGGGGAGGGCTAACAATGAGCAGTTCTTC.

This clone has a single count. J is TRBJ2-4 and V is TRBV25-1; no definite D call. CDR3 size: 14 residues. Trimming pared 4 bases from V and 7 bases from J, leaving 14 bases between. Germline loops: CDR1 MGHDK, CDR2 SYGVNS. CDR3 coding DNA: TGTGCCAGCAGTGTCCCGAACTCAGGCAACATTCAGTACTTC. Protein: CASSVPNSGNIQYF.

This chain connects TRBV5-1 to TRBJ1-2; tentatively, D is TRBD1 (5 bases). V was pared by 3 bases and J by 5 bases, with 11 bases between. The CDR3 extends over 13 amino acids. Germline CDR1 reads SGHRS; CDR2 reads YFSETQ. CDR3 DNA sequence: TGCGCCAGCAGCTGGGACTCACGGTATGGCTACACCTTC. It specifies CASSWDSRYGYTF.

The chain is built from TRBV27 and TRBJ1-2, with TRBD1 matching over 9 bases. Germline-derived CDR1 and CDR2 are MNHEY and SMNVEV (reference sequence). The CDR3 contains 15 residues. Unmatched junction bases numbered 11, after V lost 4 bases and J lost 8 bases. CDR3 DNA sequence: TGTGCCAGCAGTTACTCTGAGACAGGGGGTCGGGGCTACACCTTC. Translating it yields CASSYSETGGRGYTF.

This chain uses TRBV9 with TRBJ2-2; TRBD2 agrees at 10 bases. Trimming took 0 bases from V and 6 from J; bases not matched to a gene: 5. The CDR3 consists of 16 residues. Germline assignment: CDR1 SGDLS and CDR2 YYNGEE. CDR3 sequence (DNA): TGTGCCAGCAGCGTAGCTAGCGGGAGTTCCCCCGGGGAGCTGTTTTTT. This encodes CASSVASGSSPGELFF.

The CDR3 DNA reads TGTGCCAGTAGTGATTGGACAGGGTCCAGGGTAAATGAAAAACTGTTTTTT. This translates into CASSDWTGSRVNEKLFF. The rearrangement joins TRBV19 to TRBJ1-4; 8 bases agree with TRBD1. The V gene end was trimmed by 5 bases and the J gene end by 5 bases; junction bases not matched to a gene: 13. Germline V CDR1 and CDR2: LNHDA, SQIVND (reference sequence). CDR3 length equals 17 residues.

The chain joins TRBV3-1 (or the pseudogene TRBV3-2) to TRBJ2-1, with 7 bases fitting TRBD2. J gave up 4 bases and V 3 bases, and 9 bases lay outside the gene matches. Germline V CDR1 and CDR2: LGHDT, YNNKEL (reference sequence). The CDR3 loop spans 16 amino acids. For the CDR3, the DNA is TGTGCCAGCAGCCAGGGTAGCGGGTTCTTTTACAATGAGCAGTTCTTC. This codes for CASSQGSGFFYNEQFF.

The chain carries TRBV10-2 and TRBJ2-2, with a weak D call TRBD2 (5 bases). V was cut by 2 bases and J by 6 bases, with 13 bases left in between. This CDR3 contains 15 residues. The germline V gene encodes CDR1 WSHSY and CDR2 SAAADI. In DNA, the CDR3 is TGCGCCAGCAGTGAGCTTCGGGAAATTGCCGGGGAGCTGTTTTTT. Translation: CASSELREIAGELFF.

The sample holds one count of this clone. The CDR3 loop reads CASRFTSGSSYNEQFF. In nucleotides, the CDR3 is TGTGCCAGTAGGTTTACTAGCGGGAGCTCCTACAATGAGCAGTTCTTC. This chain uses TRBV19 with TRBJ2-1, with 11 bases fitting TRBD2. This CDR3 has 16 residues. Germline V gives CDR1 LNHDA, CDR2 SQIVND (reference sequence). V lost 6 bases to trimming and J lost 0 bases; unmatched junction nucleotides: 4.

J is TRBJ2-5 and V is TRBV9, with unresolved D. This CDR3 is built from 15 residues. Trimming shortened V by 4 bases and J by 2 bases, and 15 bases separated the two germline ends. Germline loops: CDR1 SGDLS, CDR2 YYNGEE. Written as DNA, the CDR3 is TGTGCCAGCAGCCCCCGCCGGGTCGTACAAGAGACCCAGTACTTC. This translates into CASSPRRVVQETQYF.